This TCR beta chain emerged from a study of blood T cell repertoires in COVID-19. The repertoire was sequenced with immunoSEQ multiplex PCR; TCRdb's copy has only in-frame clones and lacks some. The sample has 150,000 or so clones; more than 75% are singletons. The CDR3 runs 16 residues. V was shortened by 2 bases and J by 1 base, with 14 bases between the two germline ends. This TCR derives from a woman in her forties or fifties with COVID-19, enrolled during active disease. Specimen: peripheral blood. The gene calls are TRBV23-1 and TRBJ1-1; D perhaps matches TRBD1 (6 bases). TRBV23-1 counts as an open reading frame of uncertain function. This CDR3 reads CASSQPQDSWNTEAFF. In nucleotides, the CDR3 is TGCGCCAGCAGTCAACCCCAGGACAGCTGGAACACTGAAGCTTTCTTT.